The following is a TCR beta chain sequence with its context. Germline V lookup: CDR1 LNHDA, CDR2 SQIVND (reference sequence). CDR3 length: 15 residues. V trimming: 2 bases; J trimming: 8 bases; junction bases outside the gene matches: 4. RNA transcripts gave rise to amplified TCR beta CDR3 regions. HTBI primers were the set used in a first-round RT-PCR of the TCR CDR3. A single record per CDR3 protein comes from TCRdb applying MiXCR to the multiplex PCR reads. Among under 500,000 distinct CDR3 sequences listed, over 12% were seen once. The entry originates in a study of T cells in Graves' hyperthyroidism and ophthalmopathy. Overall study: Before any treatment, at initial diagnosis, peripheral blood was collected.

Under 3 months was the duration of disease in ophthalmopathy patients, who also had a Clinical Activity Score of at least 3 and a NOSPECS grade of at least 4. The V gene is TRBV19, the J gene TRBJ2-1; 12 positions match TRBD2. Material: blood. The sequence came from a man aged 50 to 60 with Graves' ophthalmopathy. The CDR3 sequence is CASSILAGGPDEQFF. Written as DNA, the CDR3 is TGTGCCAGTAGTATACTAGCGGGAGGGCCGGATGAGCAGTTCTTC.